This TCR beta chain was captured by sequencing in a study of blood T cells in healthy people across ages. Using a J-beta primer mix together with a sample-barcoded 5' primer, a second PCR was run for about 7 to 12 cycles. TCRdb redid the calling of the 5' RACE reads with MiXCR, one entry per CDR3 protein. The sample shows 1.2 million to 1.5 million distinct CDR3 sequences, approximately 59% of them seen only once. Sequencing used blood. This receptor was obtained from a man aged 18 to 30 in good health.

The CDR3 region is CASSPYGELAGDWSNEQFF. The CDR3 coding sequence is TGTGCCAGCAGCCCTTACGGTGAACTAGCGGGAGATTGGTCCAATGAGCAGTTCTTC. This chain connects TRBV13 to TRBJ2-1, with 11 nucleotides matching TRBD2. The CDR3 has 19 residues. V lost 5 bases and J lost 6; bases outside the gene matches: 18. Germline assignment: CDR1 PRHDT and CDR2 FYEKMQ (reference sequence).